These 16 T cell receptor beta chains share one sample of origin, sequenced in a study of shared clonotypes between healthy human individuals. Method: immunoSEQ multiplex PCR; TCRdb's copy keeps in-frame clones and lacks some. The data contain roughly 2,000,000 clones, about 95% of them seen just once; the ten biggest clones take up 0.95% to 1.5%. Naive-designated CD8 cells lacked CD45RO, were positively enriched for CCR7, and omitted terminally differentiated effector memory CD45RA+ cells. Sequenced: naive CD8+ T cells sorted from blood. Every receptor here comes from a man aged 18 to 30 in good health.

The chain is built from TRBV5-8 and TRBJ1-4; D ambiguous. The CDR3 covers 16 residues. Trimming pared 3 bases from V and 5 bases from J, leaving 17 bases between. Per germline, CDR1 SGHTS and CDR2 YDEGEE. The DNA of the CDR3 is TGTGCCAGCAGCTCTGATTTGGTAGGGAGGAATGAAAAACTGTTTTTT. It yields the protein CASSSDLVGRNEKLFF. Complete variable domain (other parts from reference TRBV5-8 and TRBJ1-4): EAGVTQSPTHLIKTRGQQATLRCSPISGHTSVYWYQQALGLGLQFLLWYDEGEERNRGNFPPRFSGRQFPNYSSELNVNALELEDSALYLCASSSDLVGRNEKLFFGSGTQLSVL.

V gene TRBV6-1 combines with J gene TRBJ1-5; tentatively, D is TRBD1 (6 bases). V gave up 0 bases and J gave up 3 bases, with 15 bases separating them. Germline assignment: CDR1 MNHNS and CDR2 SASEGT. The CDR3 sequence is 17 residues long. The CDR3: CASSEALIAGVNQPQHF. For the CDR3, the DNA is TGTGCCAGCAGTGAAGCGCTTATAGCAGGGGTCAATCAGCCCCAGCATTTT.

About this clone: The same CDR3 is also encoded by other DNA sequences in this sample. This CDR3 is CASSLGDSNQPQHF. CDR3 nucleotides: TGTGCCAGCAGTTTGGGGGACAGCAATCAGCCCCAGCATTTT. The genes are TRBV27 and TRBJ1-5; possible D gene TRBD1, 5 bases. Per germline, CDR1 MNHEY and CDR2 SMNVEV (reference sequence). CDR3 length: 14 amino acids. Trimming left V 3 bases short and J 1 base short, with 7 bases between.

V and J are TRBV11-3 and TRBJ1-3, with D unclear. V was pared by 1 base and J by 3 bases, with 19 bases between. Germline assignment: CDR1 SGHNT and CDR2 YENEEA. The CDR3 runs 18 residues. Written as DNA, the CDR3 is TGTGCCAGCAGCTTAGTACTACCCCCCCCACTCATTGGAAACACCATATATTTT. This sequence encodes CASSLVLPPPLIGNTIYF.

The chain has TRBV2 and TRBJ1-5; D ambiguous. The CDR3 has 16 amino acids. V was trimmed by 8 bases and J by 0 bases, leaving 17 bases between them. Per germline, CDR1 SNHLY and CDR2 FYNNEI. CDR3 coding DNA: TGTGCCAGCGAAAAGGAACTTCCTAGTAGCAATCAGCCCCAGCATTTT. Protein product: CASEKELPSSNQPQHF.

CDR3 protein: CASSPPREGPTSNEQFF. DNA for the CDR3: TGTGCCAGCAGTCCCCCCCGGGAGGGCCCCACGAGCAATGAGCAGTTCTTC. J is TRBJ2-1 and V is TRBV27, with 8 nucleotides matching TRBD2. Losses at the gene ends were 5 bases for V and 6 bases for J; bases not matched to a gene: 15. Germline loops: CDR1 MNHEY, CDR2 SMNVEV (reference sequence). CDR3 length: 17 amino acids.

About this clone: The identical CDR3 is also encoded by other nucleotide sequences in the sample. The J gene is TRBJ2-1, the V gene TRBV4-3; 8 nucleotides agree with TRBD2. The trim removed 0 bases at V and 0 bases at J, leaving 1 base unmatched. Germline V CDR1 and CDR2: LGHNA, YSLEER. The CDR3 sequence is 16 residues long. CDR3 loop: CASSQDGTSSYNEQFF. CDR3 DNA: TGCGCCAGCAGCCAAGACGGGACTAGCTCCTACAATGAGCAGTTCTTC.

This rearrangement joins TRBV9 to TRBJ2-1; D call uncertain. Trimming took 4 bases from V and 3 from J, leaving 20 bases between them. The CDR3 sequence is 17 residues long. The germline gives CDR1 SGDLS, CDR2 YYNGEE. CDR3 amino acids: CASSPPLGVGNYNEQFF. For the CDR3, the DNA is TGTGCCAGCAGCCCCCCCCTGGGCGTAGGCAACTACAATGAGCAGTTCTTC.

CDR3 nucleotides: TGTGCCATCCTGGGACAGGGAAGGGAAGAGACCCAGTACTTC. Residues: CAILGQGREETQYF. This chain uses TRBV6-5 with TRBJ2-5, with TRBD1 matching 9 bases. The CDR3 spans 14 residues. Germline CDR1 and CDR2: MNHEY and SVGAGI. The ends lost 10 bases at V and 3 bases at J; junction bases unmatched: 9.

A word on this clone: Other nucleotide sequences from this sample produce the same CDR3. The rearrangement joins TRBV5-4 to TRBJ1-1; no clear D. The CDR3 extends over 14 amino acids. Germline assignment: CDR1 SGHNT and CDR2 YYREEE (reference sequence). Between the trimmed V and J ends, which lost 2 bases and 3 bases, there was a span of 11 bases. The CDR3 DNA reads as TGTGCCAGCAGCTTAGGTGGGGAGGACACTGAAGCTTTCTTT. Translation: CASSLGGEDTEAFF.

The CDR3 reads CAWSRGGMRVDGYTF. DNA for the CDR3: TGTGCCTGGAGTAGAGGGGGGATGAGGGTTGATGGCTACACCTTC. The rearrangement links TRBV30 to TRBJ1-2; D perhaps matches TRBD1 (6 bases). V lost 2 bases and J lost 6, with 19 bases in between. Germline V gene sequence: CDR1 GTSNPN, CDR2 SVGIG (reference sequence). This CDR3 is built from 15 residues.

This rearrangement joins TRBV4-2 to TRBJ1-6; D unclear. CDR1 is LGHNA, CDR2 YNFKEQ, per germline. V was shortened by 6 bases and J by 7 bases, with 16 bases between the two germline ends. The CDR3 has 15 amino acids. CDR3 sequence (DNA): TGTGCCAGCAGGGCTGAAGTGGGATTGAATTCACCCCTCCACTTT. It codes for CASRAEVGLNSPLHF.

With respect to this clone: Other DNA sequences in this specimen translate into the identical CDR3. The chain uses TRBV9 and TRBJ2-5, with D perhaps being TRBD1 or TRBD2 (5 bases each). Germline lookup yields CDR1 SGDLS and CDR2 YYNGEE. This CDR3 is built from 14 residues. V was shortened by 2 bases and J by 1 base, with 9 bases between the two germline ends. The CDR3 nucleotides are TGTGCCAGCAGCGTGGGACGGATCCAAGAGACCCAGTACTTC. Protein sequence: CASSVGRIQETQYF.

About this clone itself: The limits of the CDR3 on the DNA are not certain, so only TCRdb's listed CDR3 is given. The chain employs TRBV6-4 and TRBJ2-3; the listed D gene, TRBD2, was not tested against the DNA. The length of the CDR3 is 16 amino acids, counting both ends. The V gene's germline CDR1 is MRHNA and CDR2 SNTAGT. The CDR3 here is CASILGLAGVLDTQYF.

The chain combines TRBV4-1 with TRBJ2-6, with D unclear. The V gene's germline CDR1 is MGHRA and CDR2 YSYEKL. There are 16 residues in the CDR3. V was shortened by 1 base and J by 0 bases, with 7 bases between the two germline ends. The chain's CDR3 is CASSQVPTSGANVLTF. The CDR3 DNA reads TGCGCCAGCAGCCAAGTCCCGACCTCTGGGGCCAACGTCCTGACTTTC.

This chain joins TRBV29-1 and TRBJ1-3; maybe TRBD1 (5 bases). The CDR3 sequence is 15 residues long. From germline, CDR1 is SQVTM and CDR2 ANQGSEA. Trimming took 1 base from V and 2 from J, leaving 12 bases between them. The CDR3 nucleotides are TGCAGCGTTGAAGGGCAGGGAGGGCCTGGAAACACCATATATTTT. Translating it yields CSVEGQGGPGNTIYF.